The 30 T cell receptor beta chains in this list originate from one sample, sequenced in a study of blood T cells in healthy people across ages. A second PCR of about 7 to 12 cycles used a sample-barcoded 5' primer and a J-beta primer mix. TCRdb processed the 5' RACE reads anew with MiXCR; each CDR3 protein has one entry. The sample holds roughly 680,000 distinct CDR3 sequences, approximately 49% seen once. Sequencing was carried out using blood. The receptor set was obtained from a woman aged 55-70 years in good health.

J is TRBJ1-2 and V is TRBV7-9; 7 bases align to TRBD1. The trim removed 5 bases at V and 3 bases at J, leaving 9 bases unmatched. The CDR3 is made up of 15 amino acids. CDR1 and CDR2 from the germline V gene are SEHNR and FQNEAQ (reference sequence). CDR3 sequence: CASSGSRTGYYGYTF. The CDR3 nucleotides are TGTGCCAGCAGCGGTTCCCGGACAGGCTACTATGGCTACACCTTC.

The chain has TRBV4-3 and TRBJ2-7, with D unresolved. CDR1 and CDR2 (germline): LGHNA, YSLEER. V was shortened by 4 bases and J by 10 bases, with 17 bases between the two germline ends. This CDR3 comprises 13 residues. The CDR3 DNA follows: TGCGCCAGCAGCCTCCGGACCGATCTTCTTCAGTACTTC. This sequence encodes CASSLRTDLLQYF.

This clonotype was counted between two and nine times. The rearrangement uses TRBV5-1 and TRBJ2-5; 7 nucleotides align to TRBD2. The CDR3 length is 16 residues. The germline V gene encodes CDR1 SGHRS and CDR2 YFSETQ. The V gene end was trimmed by 4 bases and the J gene end by 2 bases; junction bases not matched to a gene: 11. The CDR3 DNA reads TGCGCCAGCAGCAGATCGGGACTACCTGGGCAAGAGACCCAGTACTTC. Translated: CASSRSGLPGQETQYF.

The chain is built from TRBV9 and TRBJ2-7; D possibly corresponds to TRBD2 (6 bases). V was shortened by 0 bases and J by 7 bases, with 26 bases between the two germline ends. This CDR3 comprises 18 residues. CDR1 is SGDLS, CDR2 YYNGEE, per germline. The CDR3 DNA is TGTGCCAGCAGCGTAGGGCCCACGGCCGGGAGATTCCGGAATGAGCAGTACTTC. Translating gives CASSVGPTAGRFRNEQYF.

The CDR3 reads CASSLASGSYGYTF. Written as DNA, the CDR3 is TGTGCCAGCAGCTTAGCATCCGGATCCTATGGCTACACCTTC. The chain has TRBV7-2 and TRBJ1-2; D unresolved. The length of the CDR3 is 14 residues. Trimming took off 0 bases at V and 4 bases at J, with 9 bases between the two ends. CDR1 is SGHTA, CDR2 FQGNSA, per germline.

Turning to this clonotype: One end of the junction does not line up with germline, which may come from a read error. The V call is TRBV28, the J call TRBJ2-4, with 13 bases matching TRBD2. Germline lookup yields CDR1 MDHEN and CDR2 SYDVKM. This CDR3 contains 16 residues. The chain's CDR3 is CASSRRTSGSKNIRYF. The DNA of the CDR3 is TGTGCCAGCAGTCGAAGGACTAGCGGGAGTAAAAACATTCGGTACTTC. The full variable domain, its missing parts supplied by reference TRBV28 and TRBJ2-4, is DVKVTQSSRYLVKRTGEKVFLECVQDMDHENMFWYRQDPGLGLRLIYFSYDVKMKEKGDIPEGYSVSREKKERFSLILESASTNQTSMYLCASSRRTSGSKNIRYFGAGTRLSVL.

This clonotype has only a few counts. The CDR3 DNA reads TGCAGTGCTGAGGACCGAACTAACTATGGCTACACCTTC. Translation gives CSAEDRTNYGYTF. The V and J genes are TRBV20-1 and TRBJ1-2; D gene unclear. Trimming shortened V by 5 bases and J by 0 bases, and 10 bases separated the two germline ends. The CDR3 length is 13 residues. Germline loops: CDR1 DFQATT, CDR2 SNEGSKA (reference sequence).

The chain combines TRBV10-3 with TRBJ2-2, with 9 bases aligning to TRBD2. This CDR3 comprises 16 residues. Germline trimming cut 5 bases from V and 1 base from J; bases unmatched to any gene: 5. The germline V gene has CDR1 ENHRY and CDR2 SYGVKD. The CDR3 loop is CAISRQTSGNTGELFF. In DNA, the CDR3 is TGTGCCATCAGTAGACAGACTAGCGGGAACACCGGGGAGCTGTTTTTT.

This clonotype was counted between two and nine times. It may be a read error: a sequence one base away is much more abundant. This chain joins TRBV29-1 and TRBJ2-5; 11 bases agree with TRBD2. The CDR3 sequence is 13 residues long. From germline, CDR1 is SQVTM and CDR2 ANQGSEA. The CDR3 is CSASGGNQGTQYF. CDR3 nucleotide sequence: TGCAGCGCTAGCGGGGGGAACCAAGGGACCCAGTACTTC.

This clonotype was observed a handful of times. The chain employs TRBV4-2 and TRBJ2-3; 10 bases are a match to TRBD2. Per germline, CDR1 LGHNA and CDR2 YNFKEQ. The CDR3 sequence is 19 residues long. J gave up 0 bases and V 4 bases, and 13 bases lay outside the gene matches. CDR3 DNA: TGTGCCAGCAGCCCCAGGGGGGCTAGCGGGAGACCTAGCACAGATACGCAGTATTTT. This codes for CASSPRGASGRPSTDTQYF.

This rearrangement joins TRBV28 to TRBJ2-2; D is unresolved. The length of the CDR3 is 14 residues. Between the trimmed V and J ends, which lost 9 bases and 6 bases, there was a span of 17 bases. The V gene's germline CDR1 is MDHEN and CDR2 SYDVKM. CDR3 region: CASSPFGSSGELFF. DNA of the CDR3: TGTGCCAGTTCCCCTTTTGGCTCTTCCGGGGAGCTGTTTTTT.

V gene TRBV20-1 combines with J gene TRBJ2-1, with D unresolved. Trimming pared 2 bases from V and 4 bases from J, leaving 3 bases between. Germline V lookup: CDR1 DFQATT, CDR2 SNEGSKA (reference sequence). The CDR3 sequence is 11 residues long. In nucleotides, the CDR3 is TGCAGTGCTAGAAAATACAATGAGCAGTTCTTC. This gives the protein CSARKYNEQFF.

The chain employs TRBV5-1 and TRBJ2-7; TRBD1 is a possible D gene (6 bases). CDR3 length: 15 residues. The V end lost 0 bases, the J end lost 6 bases, and 16 bases lay between the germline ends. Germline CDR1 is SGHRS and CDR2 is YFSETQ. The CDR3 DNA reads as TGCGCCAGCAGCTTGGGACAGCTTGGGGGCCTCGAGCAGTACTTC. Translated: CASSLGQLGGLEQYF.

V and J are TRBV2 and TRBJ2-3; 7 positions agree with TRBD1. CDR3 size: 16 residues. The V and J ends lost 7 bases and 2 bases, in that order; junction bases with no gene match: 12. Per germline, CDR1 SNHLY and CDR2 FYNNEI. The CDR3 region is CASTKNLGQLTDTQYF. The CDR3 region has the DNA TGTGCCAGCACCAAGAATTTGGGACAGCTCACAGATACGCAGTATTTT.

The chain recombines TRBV7-2 with TRBJ2-5; the match to TRBD2 covers 8 bases. TRBJ2-7 matches the DNA end more closely, so the J call is doubtful. Germline V CDR1 and CDR2: SGHTA, FQGNSA. The CDR3 has 16 residues. The CDR3 protein is CASSLFAAGEGSEQYF. CDR3 DNA: TGTGCCAGCAGCTTATTCGCAGCGGGAGAAGGGAGCGAGCAGTACTTC.

This clonotype was observed a few times. This chain links TRBV11-2 with TRBJ2-1, with 10 bases that match TRBD2. CDR3 length: 14 amino acids. Germline V lookup: CDR1 SGHAT, CDR2 FQNNGV. V shed 5 bases, J shed 9 bases, and the junction held 7 bases outside the gene matches. CDR3 protein: CASSPIRTSGEQFF. Written as DNA, the CDR3 is TGTGCCAGCAGCCCCATACGGACTAGCGGTGAGCAGTTCTTC.

This clonotype was observed a handful of times. The chain combines TRBV20-1 with TRBJ2-3, with D uncertain. The V gene's germline CDR1 is DFQATT and CDR2 SNEGSKA (reference sequence). The V end lost 0 bases, the J end lost 1 base, and 11 bases lay between the germline ends. The CDR3 runs to 15 residues. As DNA, the CDR3 is TGCAGTGCTAGAGATCCAGCAATGGGCACAGATACGCAGTATTTT. Translation gives CSARDPAMGTDTQYF.

The V call is TRBV25-1, the J call TRBJ1-2; 7 bases are shared with TRBD1. The ends lost 10 bases at V and 4 bases at J; junction bases unmatched: 3. Per germline, CDR1 MGHDK and CDR2 SYGVNS. The CDR3 is 11 amino acids. The chain's CDR3 is CATGGFYGYTF. Written as DNA, the CDR3 is TGTGCCACAGGGGGATTCTATGGCTACACCTTC.

The chain has TRBV7-2 and TRBJ2-3, with TRBD1 identical over 11 bases. Germline lookup yields CDR1 SGHTA and CDR2 FQGNSA. Trimming cost V 1 base and J 4 bases; bases outside gene matches: 7. The CDR3 is 17 residues long. In nucleotides, the CDR3 is TGTGCCAGCAGCTTAGGAAGCCGGGACAGGGGGTCAGATACGCAGTATTTT. Translated: CASSLGSRDRGSDTQYF.

V and J are TRBV4-3 and TRBJ2-1, with D uncertain. The CDR3 is 13 amino acids. Between the trimmed V and J ends, which lost 0 bases and 5 bases, there was a span of 5 bases. Germline V gene sequence: CDR1 LGHNA, CDR2 YSLEER. CDR3 in amino acids: CASSQDRHNEQFF. The CDR3 DNA sequence: TGCGCCAGCAGCCAAGATAGGCACAATGAGCAGTTCTTC.

This clonotype has only one observation. The chain combines TRBV7-2 with TRBJ2-7, with 10 bases lining up with TRBD2. V trimming: 5 bases; J trimming: 3 bases; junction bases outside the gene matches: 10. Germline V lookup: CDR1 SGHTA, CDR2 FQGNSA. The CDR3 totals 16 residues. CDR3 loop: CASSTMRTSGSYEQYF. In nucleotides, the CDR3 is TGTGCCAGCAGCACAATGCGGACTAGCGGCAGCTACGAGCAGTACTTC.

This clonotype was counted between two and nine times. The chain is built from TRBV7-2 and TRBJ2-3; D is ambiguous. The V gene's germline CDR1 is SGHTA and CDR2 FQGNSA. Trimming stripped 5 bases from V and 5 bases from J, with 14 bases between. There are 14 residues in the CDR3. This CDR3 is CASSISSTGDTQYF. CDR3 nucleotides: TGTGCCAGCAGCATAAGTAGCACCGGAGATACGCAGTATTTT.

The J gene is TRBJ2-5, the V gene TRBV29-1; D possibly uses TRBD1 or TRBD2 (5 bases each). Matching the DNA end better, TRBJ2-7 makes the J call doubtful. Germline CDR1 and CDR2: SQVTM and ANQGSEA. The CDR3 length is 13 residues. The CDR3 nucleotides read TGCAGCATCCTCCGGGACGGGCGTGGCGAGCAGTACTTC. This encodes CSILRDGRGEQYF.

V and J are TRBV18 and TRBJ2-7; 7 nucleotides match TRBD2. The CDR3 contains 15 residues. Germline V gene lookup returns CDR1 KGHSH and CDR2 LQKENI. V dropped 6 bases and J dropped 4; count of bases not matched to a gene: 12. The CDR3 sequence: CASSAVGGRMYEQYF. The CDR3 DNA follows: TGTGCCAGCTCTGCTGTAGGCGGGAGAATGTACGAGCAGTACTTC.

V usage is TRBV6-5 and J usage is TRBJ2-7; D remains unclear. Trimming shortened V by 0 bases and J by 0 bases, and 6 bases separated the two germline ends. There are 14 residues in the CDR3. Germline CDR1 MNHEY, CDR2 SVGAGI. The CDR3 region has the DNA TGTGCCAGCAGTTACTCAGACAACTCCTACGAGCAGTACTTC. Translated, it gives CASSYSDNSYEQYF.

Details on this clonotype: This may be a read error: a much more frequent sequence differs by one nucleotide. The chain uses TRBV20-1 and TRBJ2-7; D possibly matches TRBD1 or TRBD2 (6 bases each). Germline CDR1 is DFQATT and CDR2 is SNEGSKA (reference sequence). The CDR3 consists of 12 residues. CDR3 sequence: CRGGRGSYEQYF. The CDR3, as DNA: TGCAGGGGGGGCCGGGGGTCCTACGAGCAGTACTTC.

This clonotype was counted between two and nine times. V gene TRBV7-2 combines with J gene TRBJ1-4, with D perhaps TRBD1 (5 bases). The CDR3 spans 16 residues. Trimming left V 3 bases short and J 4 bases short, with 15 bases between. Looked up from germline, CDR1 is SGHTA and CDR2 is FQGNSA. The CDR3 nucleotides read TGTGCCAGCAGCTTGGGGCGGGCCGGTGGTAATGAAAAACTGTTTTTT. Protein product: CASSLGRAGGNEKLFF.

This clonotype has just a few counts. The rearrangement links TRBV7-9 to TRBJ2-2; 7 bases line up with TRBD1. Trimming at V came to 1 base and at J to 5 bases, leaving 4 bases not matched to a gene. CDR3 length: 15 amino acids. CDR1 is SEHNR and CDR2 is FQNEAQ in the germline V gene (reference sequence). The CDR3 here is CASSLGDSGTGELFF. The CDR3 DNA follows: TGTGCCAGCAGCTTAGGGGACAGTGGAACCGGGGAGCTGTTTTTT.

The V and J genes are TRBV12-3 or TRBV12-4 and TRBJ2-5; 14 bases fit TRBD2. This CDR3 contains 16 residues. V trimming: 5 bases; J trimming: 5 bases; junction bases outside the gene matches: 7. The CDR3 region is CASSRQGLAGAETQYF. The DNA of the CDR3 is TGTGCCAGCAGTCGACAGGGACTAGCGGGAGCTGAGACCCAGTACTTC.

The chain carries TRBV25-1 and TRBJ1-6; D not certain. Trimming cost V 1 base and J 7 bases, with 20 bases left between them. This CDR3 is 18 amino acids long. The germline CDR1 and CDR2 sequences are MGHDK and SYGVNS. The CDR3 region has the DNA TGTGCCAGCAGTGAATTTTTTCTTTCGAGCAGTAAGAATTCACCCCTCCACTTT. Translated, it gives CASSEFFLSSSKNSPLHF. Full variable domain (missing parts from reference TRBV25-1 and TRBJ1-6): EADIYQTPRYLVIGTGKKITLECSQTMGHDKMYWYQQDPGMELHLIHYSYGVNSTEKGDLSSESTVSRIRTEHFPLTLESARPSHTSQYLCASSEFFLSSSKNSPLHFGNGTRLTVT.